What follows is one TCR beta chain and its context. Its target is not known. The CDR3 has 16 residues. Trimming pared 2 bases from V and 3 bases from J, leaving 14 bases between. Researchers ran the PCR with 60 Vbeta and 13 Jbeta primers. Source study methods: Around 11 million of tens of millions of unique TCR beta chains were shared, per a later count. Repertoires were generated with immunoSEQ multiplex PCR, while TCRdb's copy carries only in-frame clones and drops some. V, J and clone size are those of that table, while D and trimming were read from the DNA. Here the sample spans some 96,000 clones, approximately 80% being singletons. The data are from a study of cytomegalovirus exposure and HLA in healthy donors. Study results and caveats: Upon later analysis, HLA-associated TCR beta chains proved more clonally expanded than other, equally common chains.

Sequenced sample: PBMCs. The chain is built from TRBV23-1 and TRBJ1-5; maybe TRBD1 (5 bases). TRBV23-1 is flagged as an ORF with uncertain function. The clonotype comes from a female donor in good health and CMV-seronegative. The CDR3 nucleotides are TGCGCCAGCAGTCAAGGACCGTACAGGAACAATCAGCCCCAGCATTTT. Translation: CASSQGPYRNNQPQHF.